These T cell receptor beta chains were read from a single sample in a study of vaccination and CD4 T cells after COVID-19. TCRdb reanalysed the PCR reads using MiXCR and keeps one entry per CDR3 protein. The table has about 18,000 distinct CDR3 sequences, roughly 64% seen once. Material: CD4+ T cells from blood, obtained after SARS-CoV-2 vaccination. Receptor source: a human donor who had recovered from COVID-19. The conserved cysteine and the conserved F or W are not part of the CDR3 here. Fields, in order: V gene, CDR3 protein.

TRBV24-1,ATGRLRPTGELF
TRBV5-1,ASSLESGTDTQY
TRBV7-2,ASSLAGGHGNQPQH
TRBV2,ASARDSTSTDTQY
TRBV15,ATSNLGLAGETQY
TRBV7-9,ASSLMSGNTIY
TRBV6-1,ASTLGAGAYNEQF
TRBV10-1,ASSESGITADTQY
TRBV7-2,ASSQAGGEGQYGYT
TRBV15,ATSRDRGSDQETQY
TRBV20-1,SATGGSGNTIY
TRBV18,ASSPGTESYEQY
TRBV4-2,ASSSFLGRGTDTQY
TRBV12-3/TRBV12-4,ASSPRTGIDYGYT
TRBV5-1,ASKRGQAEETQY
TRBV20-1,SALILSYGYT
TRBV20-1,SARDPTSGSTDTQY
TRBV20-1,SARWDGLADFSGANVLT
TRBV27,ASTTGDLYNEQF
TRBV27,ASRALRQGAQEMNTEAF
TRBV18,ASSPPWRRGSYNEQF
TRBV28,ASSPTPGGVNIQY
TRBV20-1,SAVEGGQPQH
TRBV6-1,ASSPGLDSGNTIY
TRBV7-9,ASSFGGTSTDTQY
TRBV7-9,ASSSQANTGELF
TRBV10-1,ASSGTVPLGTGELF
TRBV6-1,ASRNRADTQY
TRBV20-1,SARLRLAGGRASTDTQY
TRBV5-1,ASSLEGTLASQETQY
TRBV6-2/TRBV6-3,ASSYWTVEEAF
TRBV7-2,ASSSRRQSSNQPQH
TRBV12-3/TRBV12-4,ASSPHSSRAEAF
TRBV20-1,SYGLAGEVGTDTQY
TRBV6-1,ASSGKGTTGKSKLF
TRBV7-9,ASSPGLAGLVETQY
TRBV20-1,SARVGGSRDTQY
TRBV7-2,ASSSRQTDTQY
TRBV12-3/TRBV12-4,ASSIGTGGADNQPQH
TRBV5-6,ASSLRGADRYT
TRBV20-1,SARDVARGSYEQY
TRBV7-6,ASSTPWTSGDNNEQF
TRBV2,ASRPERGAGANVLT
TRBV11-3,ASSLEGTSGSTDTQY
TRBV20-1,SARLAGRTDTGELF
TRBV29-1,SVTRATGYEQY
TRBV20-1,SARGDRISGNTIY
TRBV7-2,ASRTDRGSYGYT
TRBV27,ASSLRGAGIQPQH
TRBV18,ASSPEVMRSGAPLH
TRBV20-1,RCSALRTDTQY
TRBV6-1,ASSEVGFWSNQPQH
TRBV6-1,ASGELGRLETQY
TRBV20-1,SAMVPGGTEAF